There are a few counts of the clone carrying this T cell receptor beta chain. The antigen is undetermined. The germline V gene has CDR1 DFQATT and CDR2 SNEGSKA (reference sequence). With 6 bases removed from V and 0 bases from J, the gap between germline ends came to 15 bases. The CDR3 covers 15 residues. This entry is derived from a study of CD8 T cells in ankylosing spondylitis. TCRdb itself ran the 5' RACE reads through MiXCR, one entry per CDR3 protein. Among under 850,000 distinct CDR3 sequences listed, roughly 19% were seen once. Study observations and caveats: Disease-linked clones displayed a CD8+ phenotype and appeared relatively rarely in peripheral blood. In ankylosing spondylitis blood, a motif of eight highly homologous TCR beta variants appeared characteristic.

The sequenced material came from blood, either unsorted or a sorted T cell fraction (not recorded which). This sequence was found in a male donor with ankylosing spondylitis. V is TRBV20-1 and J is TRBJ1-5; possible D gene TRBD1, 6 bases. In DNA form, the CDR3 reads TGCAGTGCGAGGGCAGGGGAGTATAGCAATCAGCCCCAGCATTTT. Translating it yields CSARAGEYSNQPQHF.